This paragraph covers one TCR beta chain sequence. This sample is drawn from a study of control samples from healthy donors and cancer patients. Profiling relied on immunoSEQ multiplex PCR, and the TCRdb table lists in-frame clones only, not all of them. Of some 110,000 clones listed, over 85% are singletons. The CDR3 loop spans 15 amino acids. Germline loops: CDR1 SGHNT, CDR2 YYREEE (reference sequence). Losses at the gene ends were 6 bases for V and 1 base for J; bases not matched to a gene: 8. The rearrangement links TRBV5-4 to TRBJ2-3; 7 bases are shared with TRBD2. The origin of this receptor is a man aged 30-40 years in good health. Sequenced input: blood. The CDR3 loop reads CASTQAAGGTDTQYF. DNA for the CDR3: TGTGCCAGCACCCAAGCGGCGGGGGGCACAGATACGCAGTATTTT.